The rows below give T cell receptor beta chains drawn from one sample of a study of blood T cell repertoires in COVID-19. Libraries were prepared by immunoSEQ multiplex PCR; TCRdb keeps only in-frame clonotypes and omits some of them. The sample carries fewer than 300,000 clones, 82% recorded once. The sample comprised peripheral blood. These TCRs come from a woman aged 18-29 years with acute or convalescent COVID-19. The CDR3 runs from the conserved cysteine through the conserved F or W. A D gene is named only where the DNA matches it firmly. The listing skips clone size in some rows; elsewhere it reads once, few, many or a size class.

>TRBJ2-3|NA|TRBD2|TRBV27
CASSLSRAGGQGDTQYF
TGTGCCAGCAGTTTATCCCGAGCGGGAGGGCAGGGCGATACGCAGTATTTT
>TRBJ2-5|NA|TRBD2|TRBV2
CASRPGGAGETQYF
TGTGCCAGCCGTCCCGGGGGGGCGGGAGAGACCCAGTACTTC
>TRBJ2-7|NA|NA|TRBV18
CASSPGGDIYEQYF
TGTGCCAGCTCACCGGGGGGAGACATCTACGAGCAGTACTTC
>TRBJ1-1|NA|NA|TRBV18
CASSHREEAFF
TGTGCCAGCTCACACAGGGAAGAAGCTTTCTTT
>TRBJ2-7|NA|NA|TRBV24-1
CATTAGGSSYEQYF
TGTGCCACCACAGCCGGGGGAAGCTCCTACGAGCAGTACTTC
>TRBJ2-1|NA|NA|TRBV6-5
CASSWERDKYNEQFF
TGTGCCAGCAGTTGGGAACGGGACAAGTACAATGAGCAGTTCTTC
>TRBJ1-2|NA|NA|TRBV6-5
CASSSRGSYGYTF
TGTGCCAGCAGTTCAAGGGGGTCCTATGGCTACACCTTC
>TRBJ2-1|once|TRBD2|TRBV28
CATLSGTSGDNEQFF
TGTGCCACCCTATCCGGGACTAGCGGCGACAATGAGCAGTTCTTC
>TRBJ1-5|NA|NA|TRBV21-1
CASSKWDRGFQPQHF
TGTGCCAGCAGCAAATGGGACAGGGGGTTTCAGCCCCAGCATTTT
>TRBJ2-1|NA|TRBD1|TRBV7-9
CASSDPYRGASYNEQFF
TGTGCCAGCAGCGATCCCTACAGGGGGGCCTCCTACAATGAGCAGTTCTTC
>TRBJ2-7|NA|TRBD1|TRBV6-5
CASSYPPGRGSYEQYF
TGTGCCAGCAGTTACCCGCCGGGCAGGGGGTCTTACGAGCAGTACTTC
>TRBJ1-4|few|TRBD1|TRBV7-8
CASSPTMLRGQSEGEKLFF
TGTGCCAGCAGCCCCACCATGTTGAGGGGACAGTCGGAGGGTGAAAAACTGTTTTTT
>TRBJ1-2|NA|NA|TRBV10-3
CAISETGYGYTF
TGTGCCATCAGTGAGACAGGGTATGGCTACACCTTC
>TRBJ2-7|NA|NA|TRBV29-1
CSVEGAAGTYEQYF
TGCAGCGTTGAAGGAGCTGCCGGGACCTACGAGCAGTACTTC
>TRBJ2-1|once|TRBD2|TRBV6-4
CASSVTGTSGSNEQFF
TGTGCCAGCAGCGTTACCGGGACTAGCGGGAGTAATGAGCAGTTCTTC
>TRBJ1-6|NA|NA|TRBV18
CASSLTTDYNSPLHF
TGTGCCAGCTCACTGACGACAGATTATAATTCACCCCTCCACTTT
>TRBJ2-7|NA|TRBD2|TRBV5-5
CASSPHSGRADGEQYF
TGTGCCAGCAGCCCCCATAGCGGGAGGGCCGACGGCGAGCAGTACTTC
>TRBJ2-3|NA|NA|TRBV6-2/TRBV6-3
CASSYRSGHATDTQYF
TGTGCCAGCAGTTATCGTAGCGGACACGCCACAGATACGCAGTATTTT
>TRBJ1-3|few|TRBD1|TRBV5-1
CASSTGQGEDTIYF
TGCGCCAGCAGCACCGGACAGGGGGAAGACACCATATATTTT
>TRBJ1-5|NA|TRBD1|TRBV28
CASSLYRGLGQPQHF
TGTGCCAGCAGTTTGTACAGGGGGCTCGGTCAGCCCCAGCATTTT
>TRBJ2-5|NA|TRBD1|TRBV19
CATVSGGAGETQYF
TGTGCCACCGTGTCAGGGGGCGCGGGGGAGACCCAGTACTTC
>TRBJ2-7|NA|TRBD2|TRBV5-1
CASSLWTSGEQYF
TGCGCCAGCAGCTTGTGGACTAGCGGCGAGCAGTACTTC
>TRBJ2-1|NA|NA|TRBV6-6
CASSYAPGLGDNEQFF
TGTGCCAGCAGTTACGCGCCGGGACTGGGAGACAATGAGCAGTTCTTC
>TRBJ2-5|NA|NA|TRBV30
CAWSASRGQETQYF
TGTGCCTGGAGTGCCAGTCGGGGCCAAGAGACCCAGTACTTC
>TRBJ2-2|NA|TRBD2|TRBV30
CAWAGREAGELFF
TGTGCCTGGGCGGGGCGGGAGGCCGGGGAGCTGTTTTTT
>TRBJ2-1|NA|NA|TRBV14
CASSQTGTVQDEQFF
TGTGCCAGCAGCCAAACCGGGACTGTACAGGATGAGCAGTTCTTC
>TRBJ2-7|NA|TRBD2|TRBV19
CASSSWTSQPTYEQYF
TGTGCCAGTAGTTCGTGGACTAGCCAACCCACCTACGAGCAGTACTTC
>TRBJ2-7|NA|TRBD2|TRBV15
CATSRGGTSISYEQYF
TGTGCCACCAGCAGAGGGGGGACTAGTATCTCCTACGAGCAGTACTTC